Here is one TCR beta chain with its context. The same CDR3 also results from other DNA sequences found in this sample. The data stem from a study of cytomegalovirus exposure and HLA in healthy donors. TCRdb's table, derived via immunoSEQ multiplex PCR, lists solely in-frame clones and lacks some. The sample includes roughly 200,000 clones, around nine tenths of them seen just once. The ends were cut back, 6 bases at V and 4 bases at J, with 10 bases in the middle. CDR3 size: 12 residues. The germline V gene encodes CDR1 SQVTM and CDR2 ANQGSEA. The receptor was derived from a man in his thirties or forties in good health and CMV-seropositive. Material: PBMCs. The chain is built from TRBV29-1 and TRBJ2-1; D may be TRBD1 (6 bases). CDR3 sequence: CSVEDSYNEQFF. The CDR3 DNA reads as TGCAGCGTCGAGGACAGTTACAATGAGCAGTTCTTC.